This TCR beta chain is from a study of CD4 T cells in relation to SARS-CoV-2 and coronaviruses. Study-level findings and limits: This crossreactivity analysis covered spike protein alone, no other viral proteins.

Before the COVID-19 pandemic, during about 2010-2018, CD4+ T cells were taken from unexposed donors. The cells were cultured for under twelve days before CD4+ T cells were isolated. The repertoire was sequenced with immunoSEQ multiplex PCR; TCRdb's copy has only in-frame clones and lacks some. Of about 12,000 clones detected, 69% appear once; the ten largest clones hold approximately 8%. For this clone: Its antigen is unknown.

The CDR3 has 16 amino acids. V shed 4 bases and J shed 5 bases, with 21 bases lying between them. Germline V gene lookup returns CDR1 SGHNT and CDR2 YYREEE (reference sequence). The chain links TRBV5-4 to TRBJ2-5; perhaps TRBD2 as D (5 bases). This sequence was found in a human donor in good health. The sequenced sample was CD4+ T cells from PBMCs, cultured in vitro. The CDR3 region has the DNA TGTGCCAGCAGCCCCCGAGGAGCGGTGCTCGTGGAGACCCAGTACTTC. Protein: CASSPRGAVLVETQYF.